This entry concerns a single TCR beta chain. Measured with immunoSEQ multiplex PCR; TCRdb has only the in-frame clones, and not every one. This sample yields 95,000 to 150,000 clones, of which around 95% are seen a single time; 0.15% to 0.17% belongs to the top ten. This record belongs to a study of OX40 agonist ivuxolimab in advanced cancers. The germline CDR1 and CDR2 sequences are SGHRS and YFSETQ. The V end lost 1 base, the J end lost 3 bases, and 22 bases lay between the germline ends. CDR3 length: 19 residues. This sequence was found in an adult with an advanced solid tumor such as melanoma, head and neck, liver or kidney cancer. The input for sequencing was CD4+ or CD8+ T cells sorted from blood, taken in a trial of the OX40 agonist ivuxolimab. The chain employs TRBV5-1 and TRBJ1-4; D gene ambiguous. Written as DNA, the CDR3 is TGCGCCAGCAGCTTGCCACCGCCTGGGAGCGCAACAGCTAATGAAAAACTGTTTTTT. Residues: CASSLPPPGSATANEKLFF. The variable domain in full, completed from reference TRBV5-1 and TRBJ1-4, reads KAGVTQTPRYLIKTRGQQVTLSCSPISGHRSVSWYQQTPGQGLQFLFEYFSETQRNKGNFPGRFSGRQFSNSRSEMNVSTLELGDSALYLCASSLPPPGSATANEKLFFGSGTQLSVL.